Listed here is a single T cell receptor beta chain. Its specificity is not known. From the 5' RACE reads, TCRdb called clonotypes with MiXCR, one entry per CDR3 protein. The sample has approximately 250,000 distinct CDR3 sequences; 6.5% to 7.5% are singletons. The data stem from a study of T cells after yellow fever vaccination. General study findings and limits: Primary-vaccination clones mostly resurfaced post-booster (around 96% CD4, about 87% CD8). Contaminants from the bulk population, in the form of abundant clonotypes, could be found in FACS-sorted repertoires. When the response was secondary, it was weaker but reached its peak faster, day 5 versus 15.

After removal of 5 bases from V and 3 bases from J, the junction contained 9 bases not matched to a gene. Germline V gives CDR1 SGHTA, CDR2 FQGNSA. This CDR3 is built from 15 residues. The input for sequencing was CD4+ T cells sorted from PBMCs, taken on the day of the yellow fever booster vaccination. The genes are TRBV7-2 and TRBJ2-7; 8 bases line up with TRBD2. The receptor comes from a young man who received the YFV17D yellow fever vaccine. In DNA form, the CDR3 reads TGTGCCAGCAGCCCCGGACCAGCGGGAGTCTACGAGCAGTACTTC. Translation gives CASSPGPAGVYEQYF.